These 19 T cell receptor beta chains were all obtained from the same sample, sequenced in a study of T cell repertoires in cytomegalovirus infection. These receptors' antigens are unknown. TCRdb analysed the reads with MiXCR anew, one entry per CDR3 protein. The table has 110,000 or so distinct CDR3 sequences, around 30% seen once. The sequencing used CD8+ T cells from cultured PBMCs, collected from culture after CMV antigen stimulation. All receptors derive from a human donor in good health (CMV status not recorded). Some clones in this sample may be carry-over from other donors' samples.

This clonotype was recorded many times. This sequence joins TRBV7-6 and TRBJ1-4, with no clear D. The CDR3 contains 13 residues. Germline-derived CDR1 and CDR2 are SGHVS and FNYEAQ. V gave up 1 base and J gave up 11 bases, with 11 bases separating them. The CDR3 sequence: CASSLGPSLKLFF. CDR3 nucleotides: TGTGCCAGCAGCTTAGGACCGAGCCTCAAACTGTTTTTT.

This chain links TRBV20-1 with TRBJ2-7, with D perhaps matching TRBD2 (7 bases). This CDR3 is built from 16 residues. Germline-derived CDR1 and CDR2 are DFQATT and SNEGSKA (reference sequence). Trimming cost V 0 bases and J 7 bases, with 22 bases left between them. CDR3 sequence reads: CSARDFRGAPTREQYF. CDR3 nucleotide sequence: TGCAGTGCTAGAGATTTTCGGGGGGCTCCTACTCGGGAGCAGTACTTC.

V usage is TRBV7-2 and J usage is TRBJ2-5; TRBD2 matches at 16 bases. V shed 4 bases and J 8 bases; nucleotides not matched to a gene: 7. Looked up from germline, CDR1 is SGHTA and CDR2 is FQGNSA. This CDR3 is 16 amino acids long. For the CDR3, the DNA is TGTGCCAGCAGCTGGTTGGGACTAGCGGGGGGGCCTACCCAGTACTTC. Translated, it gives CASSWLGLAGGPTQYF.

V is TRBV6-2 or TRBV6-3 and J is TRBJ1-5; D unclear. Deletions cut 2 bases from V and 7 bases from J, with 9 bases between. Germline lookup yields CDR1 MNHEY and CDR2 SVGEGT. This CDR3 is 13 amino acids long. Written as DNA, the CDR3 is TGTGCCAGCAGTTACACCAGTACACAGCCCCAGCATTTT. Its translation: CASSYTSTQPQHF.

The rearrangement uses TRBV6-8 and TRBJ2-6; no clear D. CDR3 length: 14 residues. Germline CDR1 is MNHGY and CDR2 is SAAAGT. Trimming cost V 4 bases and J 0 bases, with 4 bases left between them. For the CDR3, the DNA is TGTGCCAGCAGTTGGGGCTCTGGGGCCAACGTCCTGACTTTC. It encodes CASSWGSGANVLTF.

V and J are TRBV7-6 and TRBJ2-1; no clear D. The CDR3 is made up of 15 amino acids. Between the trimmed V and J ends, which lost 5 bases and 3 bases, there was a span of 14 bases. Germline V gene data show CDR1 as SGHVS and CDR2 as FNYEAQ. CDR3 DNA: TGTGCCAGCAGCCTTACGGGCAGCGACTACAATGAGCAGTTCTTC. As protein: CASSLTGSDYNEQFF.

The chain employs TRBV6-8 and TRBJ2-7; D is perhaps TRBD1 (6 bases). Germline lookup yields CDR1 MNHGY and CDR2 SAAAGT. The germline V and J ends were trimmed by 0 bases and 7 bases, with 10 bases remaining between them. CDR3 length equals 13 residues. The CDR3 sequence: CASSYSPGEEQYF. CDR3 bases: TGTGCCAGCAGTTACTCCCCAGGGGAGGAGCAGTACTTC.

This chain uses TRBV7-2 with TRBJ2-5; perhaps D is TRBD1 or TRBD2 (7 bases each). V was clipped by 5 bases and J by 5 bases, with 18 bases between them. The CDR3 extends over 15 amino acids. The V gene's germline CDR1 is SGHTA and CDR2 FQGNSA. DNA for the CDR3: TGTGCCAGCAGCCCTACAGGGGTGGGGGGGGAGACCCAGTACTTC. Translating it yields CASSPTGVGGETQYF.

This clonotype was picked up a small number of times. For the CDR3, the DNA is TGTGCCAGCAGCCCCACTCCTGGGGGGACAGACTACGAGCAGTACTTC. Amino acid sequence: CASSPTPGGTDYEQYF. V is TRBV11-2 and J is TRBJ2-7, with D perhaps matching TRBD1 (7 bases). Per germline, CDR1 SGHAT and CDR2 FQNNGV. The CDR3 is 16 amino acids. Trimming cost V 5 bases and J 3 bases, with 20 bases left between them.

The table lists this clonotype with a few counts. The rearrangement joins TRBV4-3 to TRBJ1-2, with D possibly matching TRBD1 (6 bases). V lost 2 bases and J lost 7, with 14 bases in between. CDR1 LGHNA and CDR2 YSLEER come from the germline V gene. The CDR3 contains 14 residues. The CDR3 DNA is TGCGCCAGCAGCCAAACACAGGGAGCGGCTGGCTACACCTTC. This sequence encodes CASSQTQGAAGYTF.

This clonotype was recorded once. The chain recombines TRBV6-5 with TRBJ2-2, with D unclear. Trimming took off 0 bases at V and 3 bases at J, with 5 bases between the two ends. Germline CDR1 is MNHEY and CDR2 is SVGAGI. The CDR3 has 14 residues. Written as DNA, the CDR3 is TGTGCCAGCAGTTACTCAGGGTACACCGGGGAGCTGTTTTTT. Protein sequence: CASSYSGYTGELFF.

This clonotype turned up a few times. The CDR3 protein is CASSLSSGGSYEQYF. In DNA, the CDR3 is TGTGCCAGCAGCCTCTCCAGCGGGGGATCCTACGAGCAGTACTTC. The chain carries TRBV7-6 and TRBJ2-7; 8 bases line up with TRBD2. From germline, CDR1 is SGHVS and CDR2 FNYEAQ. The V and J ends lost 5 bases and 1 base, in that order; junction bases with no gene match: 7. The CDR3 extends over 15 amino acids.

The chain has TRBV9 and TRBJ2-5, with 11 bases identical to TRBD2. The germline gives CDR1 SGDLS, CDR2 YYNGEE. This CDR3 is 17 amino acids long. The J segment lost 5 bases and the V segment lost 0 bases, leaving 9 bases of the junction unmatched. This CDR3 is CASSVGGSGGAGETQYF. The CDR3 region has the DNA TGTGCCAGCAGCGTAGGAGGTAGCGGGGGGGCCGGGGAGACCCAGTACTTC.

The chain employs TRBV11-2 and TRBJ2-3; no firm D call. The V gene's germline CDR1 is SGHAT and CDR2 FQNNGV. CDR3 length equals 16 residues. V was cut by 1 base and J by 0 bases, with 11 bases left in between. This CDR3 is CASSLVGPSSTDTQYF. The CDR3 region has the DNA TGTGCCAGCAGCTTAGTCGGCCCCTCTAGCACAGATACGCAGTATTTT.

The genes are TRBV29-1 and TRBJ2-7, with a possible D match to TRBD1 (5 bases). Germline CDR1 SQVTM, CDR2 ANQGSEA. The CDR3 loop spans 13 amino acids. Trimming took 0 bases from V and 5 from J, leaving 11 bases between them. CDR3 sequence: CSVEEWTTNEQYF. The CDR3 DNA reads as TGCAGCGTTGAAGAATGGACAACCAACGAGCAGTACTTC.

The chain joins TRBV27 to TRBJ1-1; D is uncertain. The CDR3 is 11 amino acids. Trimming removed 3 bases from V and 8 bases from J, with 7 bases in between. The germline V gene has CDR1 MNHEY and CDR2 SMNVEV (reference sequence). CDR3 in amino acids: CASSFGVEAFF. The CDR3 DNA sequence: TGTGCCAGCAGTTTTGGGGTCGAAGCTTTCTTT.

The chain employs TRBV6-2 or TRBV6-3 and TRBJ2-7; D not resolved. The CDR3 is 12 residues long. CDR1 and CDR2 from the germline V gene are MNHEY and SVGEGT. V dropped 0 bases and J dropped 5 bases, with 5 bases sitting between them. The CDR3 is CASSYSIDEQYF. The CDR3 DNA reads as TGTGCCAGCAGTTACTCTATCGACGAGCAGTACTTC.

This chain connects TRBV6-2 or TRBV6-3 to TRBJ2-7; D perhaps matches TRBD1 (5 bases). CDR1 MNHEY and CDR2 SVGEGT come from the germline V gene. Trimming took 2 bases from V and 1 from J, leaving 12 bases between them. The CDR3 has 15 amino acids. The chain's CDR3 is CASSYPGRVSYEQYF. The CDR3 region has the DNA TGTGCCAGCAGTTACCCAGGCAGGGTATCCTACGAGCAGTACTTC.

This chain links TRBV3-1 with TRBJ1-2, with a possible D match to TRBD1 (5 bases). Germline CDR1 and CDR2: LGHDT and YNNKEL (reference sequence). CDR3 size: 14 residues. V dropped 4 bases and J dropped 4 bases, with 13 bases sitting between them. CDR3 bases: TGTGCCAGCAGCCTCGGCGGGACGCGCTATGGCTACACCTTC. It specifies CASSLGGTRYGYTF. Supplemented by reference TRBV3-1 and TRBJ1-2, the full variable domain reads DTAVSQTPKYLVTQMGNDKSIKCEQNLGHDTMYWYKQDSKKFLKIMFSYNNKELIINETVPNRFSPKSPDKAHLNLHINSLELGDSAVYFCASSLGGTRYGYTFGSGTRLTVV.